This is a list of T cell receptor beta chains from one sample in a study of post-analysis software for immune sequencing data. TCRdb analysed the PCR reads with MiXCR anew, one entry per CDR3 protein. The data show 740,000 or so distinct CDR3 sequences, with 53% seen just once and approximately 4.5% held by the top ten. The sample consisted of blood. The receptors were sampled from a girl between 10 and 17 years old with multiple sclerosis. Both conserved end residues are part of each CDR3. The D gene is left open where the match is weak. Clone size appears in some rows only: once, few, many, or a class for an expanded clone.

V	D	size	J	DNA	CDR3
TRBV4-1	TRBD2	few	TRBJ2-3	TGCGCCAGCAGCCAAGACGCGAGCGGGGGGCACAAATTCACAGATACGCAGTATTTT	CASSQDASGGHKFTDTQYF
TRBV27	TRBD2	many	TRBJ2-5	TGTGCCAGCAGCCTACTAGCGGGGGGGCGAGAGACCCAGTACTTC	CASSLLAGGRETQYF
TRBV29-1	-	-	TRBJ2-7	TGCAGCGCTACGATAGGAAACCCCTACGAGCAGTACTTC	CSATIGNPYEQYF
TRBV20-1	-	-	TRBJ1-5	TGCAGTGCTAGAGATGGGCAGGGGCAAAATCAGCCCCAGCATTTT	CSARDGQGQNQPQHF
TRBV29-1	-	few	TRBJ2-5	TGCAGCGTTGGAGGCCGCAGGGAGACCCAGTACTTC	CSVGGRRETQYF
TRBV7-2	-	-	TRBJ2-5	TGTGCCAGCAGCTTAGCGACGGGACTTCACAGGGAGACCCAGTACTTC	CASSLATGLHRETQYF
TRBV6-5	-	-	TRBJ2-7	TGTGCCAGCAGGAATCATTACGAGCAGTACTTC	CASRNHYEQYF
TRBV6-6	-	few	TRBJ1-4	TGTGCCAGCAGTTTCCTCCGGGACCCGAAGCGGGAAAAACTGTTTTTT	CASSFLRDPKREKLFF
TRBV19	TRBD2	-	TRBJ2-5	TGTGCCAGTAGTACCGGACTAGCGGGAGTGTTCGAGACCCAGTACTTC	CASSTGLAGVFETQYF
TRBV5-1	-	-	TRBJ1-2	TGCGCCAGCAGCCTATCTCCCCGAGCTGGCTATGGCTACACCTTC	CASSLSPRAGYGYTF
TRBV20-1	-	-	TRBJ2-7	TGCAGTGCTGCTAGAGGTTACGAGCAGTACTTC	CSAARGYEQYF
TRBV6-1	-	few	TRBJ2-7	TGTGCCAGCAGTTTTCAGGGCGGATCCTACGAGCAGTACTTC	CASSFQGGSYEQYF
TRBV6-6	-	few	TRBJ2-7	TGTGCCACCTCATTTGACAGGCTATACGAGCAGTACTTC	CATSFDRLYEQYF
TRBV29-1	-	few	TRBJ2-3	TGCAGCGTTGAAGAAATAAGGACGGACACAGATACGCAGTATTTT	CSVEEIRTDTDTQYF
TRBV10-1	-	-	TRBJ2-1	TGCGCCAGCAGTGAATCTACCGGAGGGCAGTTCTTC	CASSESTGGQFF
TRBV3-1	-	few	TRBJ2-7	TGTGCCAGCAGCCCCTTCACTCGGGAACCCCCCTACGAGCAGTACTTC	CASSPFTREPPYEQYF
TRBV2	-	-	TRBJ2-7	TGTGCCAGCAGTGATAGGTGGGTGAACTCCTACGAGCAGTACTTC	CASSDRWVNSYEQYF
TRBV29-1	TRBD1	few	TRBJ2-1	TGCAGCGTTGAGGGACAGGGAGTATGGCAGTTCTTC	CSVEGQGVWQFF
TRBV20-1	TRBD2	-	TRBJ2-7	TGCAGTGCTAGTCTTGGGGGTATGGCGGGAGCCTACGAGCAGTACTTC	CSASLGGMAGAYEQYF
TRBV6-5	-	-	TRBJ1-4	TGTGCCAGCAGACAAGTGACAACTAATGAAAAACTGTTTTTT	CASRQVTTNEKLFF
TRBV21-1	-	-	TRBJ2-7	TGTGCCGGCAGCAAAGAACCGGGAGGGGGGCGCATGACCTACGAGCAGTACTTC	CAGSKEPGGGRMTYEQYF
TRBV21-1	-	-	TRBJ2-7	TGTGCCAGCAGCAATTCGGGACTACACTACGAGCAGTACTTC	CASSNSGLHYEQYF
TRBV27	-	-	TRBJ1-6	TGTGCCAGCAGTTTTCAAGGGAATTCACCCCTCCACTTT	CASSFQGNSPLHF
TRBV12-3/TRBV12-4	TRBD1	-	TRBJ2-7	TGTGCCAGCAGTTTATTTCGTAGGGACAGGGGATCGTACGAGCAGTACTTC	CASSLFRRDRGSYEQYF
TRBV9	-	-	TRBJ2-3	TGTGCCAGCAGCTTCCGAATAGGACAGACGCAGTATTTT	CASSFRIGQTQYF
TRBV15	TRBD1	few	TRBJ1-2	TGTGCCACCAGCAGAGATCCTGGGACAGGGAACTATGGCTACACCTTC	CATSRDPGTGNYGYTF
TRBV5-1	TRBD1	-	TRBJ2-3	TGCGCCAGCACCACAGGGGCCAGCACAGATACGCAGTATTTT	CASTTGASTDTQYF
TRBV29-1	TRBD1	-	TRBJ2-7	TGCAGCGTTGCCACGGGACAGTACCCTTCCTACGAGCAGTACTTC	CSVATGQYPSYEQYF
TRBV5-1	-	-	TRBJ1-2	TGCGCCAGCAGCTTGGTGTCCGGGTTGGGAGTACCAAGTAACTATGGCTACACCTTC	CASSLVSGLGVPSNYGYTF
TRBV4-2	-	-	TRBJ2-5	TGTGCCAGCAGCCCCCGCGGGGCAGCGGCGCAAGAGACCCAGTACTTC	CASSPRGAAAQETQYF
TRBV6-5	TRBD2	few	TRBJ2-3	TGTGCCAGCAGTTACCTGAGCGGGGGGGCACCAGATACGCAGTATTTT	CASSYLSGGAPDTQYF
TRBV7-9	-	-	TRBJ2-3	TGTGCCAGCAGCTTAGGGAGAGGGCCTGGAGATACGCAGTATTTT	CASSLGRGPGDTQYF
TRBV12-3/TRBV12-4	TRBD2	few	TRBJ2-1	TGTGCCAGCAGTTTGGAAGCGGGAGGTAATGAGCAGTTCTTC	CASSLEAGGNEQFF
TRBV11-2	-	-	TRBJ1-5	TGTGCCAGCAGCCGACCGGGACATGGCAATCAGCCCCAGCATTTT	CASSRPGHGNQPQHF
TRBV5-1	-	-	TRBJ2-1	TGCGCCAGCTCCTATGGGAGCACTCCCGACAATGAGCAGTTCTTC	CASSYGSTPDNEQFF
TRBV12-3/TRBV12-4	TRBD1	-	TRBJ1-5	TGTGCCAGCAGTCAGGACAGGGGAGACCAGCCCCAGCATTTT	CASSQDRGDQPQHF
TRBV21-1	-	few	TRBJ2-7	TGTGCCAGCAGCCCCTTTGGCTCGGACATCCGAATCTCCTACGAGCAGTACTTC	CASSPFGSDIRISYEQYF
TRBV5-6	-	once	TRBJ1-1	TGTGCCAGCAGCTCCCACAGCGGTATGAACACTGAAGCTTTCTTT	CASSSHSGMNTEAFF
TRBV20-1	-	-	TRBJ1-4	TGCAGTGCTATTGGGCCGGCAGGGACGAAAACTAATGAAAAACTGTTTTTT	CSAIGPAGTKTNEKLFF
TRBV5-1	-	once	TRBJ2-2	TGCGCCAGCAGCTTGTCCTTTGACAAAAGGGATAACACCGGGGAGCTGTTTTTT	CASSLSFDKRDNTGELFF
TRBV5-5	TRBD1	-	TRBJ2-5	TGTGCCAGCAGCGGGACAGGGGGAAAAGAGACCCAGTACTTC	CASSGTGGKETQYF
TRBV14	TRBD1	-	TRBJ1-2	TGTGCCAGCAGCCAAGTTCAGGGGGGCTATGGCTACACCTTC	CASSQVQGGYGYTF
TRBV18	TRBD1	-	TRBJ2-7	TGTGCCAGCTCACCATCTAGAGGGGGCCCCTACGAGCAGTACTTC	CASSPSRGGPYEQYF
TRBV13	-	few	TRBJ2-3	TGTGCCAGCAGCTTCGGACAGCTCACAGATACGCAGTATTTT	CASSFGQLTDTQYF
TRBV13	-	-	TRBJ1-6	TGTGCCAGCAGCTTACGAGGGGCTTATAATTCACCCCTCCACTTT	CASSLRGAYNSPLHF
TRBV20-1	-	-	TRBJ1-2	TGCAGTGCTAGAGAGTGGGGGGCAGTCCCGGGCTACGCCTTC	CSAREWGAVPGYAF
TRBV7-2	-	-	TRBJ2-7	TGTGCCAGCAGGGGGGCACGCGATAGCTCCTACGAGCAGTACTTC	CASRGARDSSYEQYF
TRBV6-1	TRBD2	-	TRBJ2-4	TGTGCCAGCAGTCGCCTACCCGACGGGACTAGCGGCCGACGAGGCATTCAGTACTTC	CASSRLPDGTSGRRGIQYF
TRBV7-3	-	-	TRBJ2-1	TGTGCCAGCAGCTTATATAGGGACAAGTACAATGAGCAGTTCTTC	CASSLYRDKYNEQFF
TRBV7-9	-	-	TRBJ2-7	TGTGCCAGCAGCTTAGACCTAGACCTCTCCTACGAGCAGTACTTC	CASSLDLDLSYEQYF
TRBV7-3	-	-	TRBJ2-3	TGTGCCAGCAGCCCCCTTACCGGGACCCCTTGGGATACGCAGTATTTT	CASSPLTGTPWDTQYF
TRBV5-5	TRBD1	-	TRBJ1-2	TGTGCCAGCAGCTTGGGGGACAGGGGTTATAACTATGGCTACACCTTC	CASSLGDRGYNYGYTF
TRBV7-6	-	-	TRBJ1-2	TGTGCCAGCAGCCCCCCGGGGGGAGGGGTCTATGGCTACACCTTC	CASSPPGGGVYGYTF
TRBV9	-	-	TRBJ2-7	TGTGCCAGCAGCGTGGGACTGATTTCCTACGAGCAGTACTTC	CASSVGLISYEQYF
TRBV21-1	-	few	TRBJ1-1	TGTGCCACCCAGAGAATGAACACTGAAGCTTTCTTT	CATQRMNTEAFF
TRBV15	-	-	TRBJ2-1	TGTGCCACCAGCAGAGAGGGCGACTCCTACAATGAGCAGTTCTTC	CATSREGDSYNEQFF
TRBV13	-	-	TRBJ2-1	TGTGCCAGCAGCCTCCCCCAGATGAAGGGGGGAGTCTACAATGAGCAGTTCTTC	CASSLPQMKGGVYNEQFF
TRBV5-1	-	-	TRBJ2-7	TGCGCCAGCAACAAAACACAGGGAGGGAGCCCCTACGAGCAGTACTTC	CASNKTQGGSPYEQYF
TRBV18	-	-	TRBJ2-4	TGTGCCAGCTCACAACGACAGGGAGGCAAAAACATTCAGTACTTC	CASSQRQGGKNIQYF
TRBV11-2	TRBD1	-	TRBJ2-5	TGTGCCAGCAGACCAGACACGACAGGGAGCGAGACCCAGTACTTC	CASRPDTTGSETQYF